This T cell receptor (beta chain) was identified during a study of shared clonotypes between healthy human individuals. Assay: immunoSEQ multiplex PCR; the TCRdb copy retains only in-frame clones and omits some. Among about 1.1 million clones listed, 75% to 80% were seen once. This clone was picked up one time. A far larger clone differs by one base, so this is likely a read error. The junction had 10 bases not matched to a gene; V was cut back by 2 bases and J by 7 bases. The V gene's germline CDR1 is LGHNA and CDR2 YNFKEQ. This CDR3 has 17 amino acids. The sample taken for sequencing was memory CD4+ T cells from PBMCs. Indicated subset: CD45RA-negative fraction. The chain is built from TRBV4-2 and TRBJ2-2, with 10 bases that match TRBD2. This receptor was identified in a young man in good health. Some clones in this sample may be carry-over from other donors' samples. For the CDR3, the DNA is TGTGCCAGCAGCCAAATTGGGCTAGCGGGAGTGAACGGGGAGCTGTTTTTT. As protein: CASSQIGLAGVNGELFF.